Listed below are T cell receptor beta chains from one sample, sequenced in a study of blood T cell repertoires in COVID-19. Using immunoSEQ multiplex PCR, the repertoire was profiled, and TCRdb retains in-frame clones only, with some absent. Of about 99,000 clones listed, roughly 89% were seen once; the top ten hold 1.5% to 2.5%. Sequencing was carried out using peripheral blood. The receptor source for this set is a man in his 70s with active or convalescent COVID-19. Both conserved end residues are part of each CDR3. The D gene is left open where the match is weak. Clone size, where shown, is once, few, many, or a class for clones that have expanded.

>TRBV7-8|TRBJ2-7|-|TRBD2
TGTGCCAGCAGCTTGGGAGTCGCCGGGACTAGCGGGGGGGCCTCCTACGAGCAGTACTTC
CASSLGVAGTSGGASYEQYF
>TRBV18|TRBJ1-4|-|-
TGTGCCAGCTCACCACTCGGCGGAGGGAGTGGTGAAAAACTGTTTTTT
CASSPLGGGSGEKLFF
>TRBV6-5|TRBJ2-7|-|-
TGTGCCAGCGGCAGAGGGCCGAAGACCTACGAGCAGTACTTC
CASGRGPKTYEQYF
>TRBV7-9|TRBJ1-2|-|TRBD1
TGTGCCAGCAGCTCCAAACTGAACCGGGACAGGGGGTTCGGTGGCTACACCTTC
CASSSKLNRDRGFGGYTF
>TRBV27|TRBJ1-2|-|-
TGTGCCAGCAGTTCTCGAGCTCTCGATGGCTACACCTTC
CASSSRALDGYTF
>TRBV6-5|TRBJ1-6|once|TRBD1
TGTGCCAGTAAATACAGGGGACGAAGCTCACCCCTCCACTTT
CASKYRGRSSPLHF
>TRBV5-1|TRBJ2-1|-|TRBD2
TGCGCCAGCAGCTTAAAAACCGGGACTAGCGGGGTTAGTGAGCAGTTCTTC
CASSLKTGTSGVSEQFF
>TRBV7-8|TRBJ2-7|-|TRBD1
TGTGCCAGCAGCTTAGTAGGGGGCGATTCCTACGAGCAGTACTTC
CASSLVGGDSYEQYF
>TRBV7-8|TRBJ2-3|-|TRBD2
TGTGCCAGCAGCTCCACAGCGGGGGAATCGACGCAGTATTTT
CASSSTAGESTQYF
>TRBV2|TRBJ1-1|-|TRBD1
TGTGCCAGCAGTGAGGAGGGGGCTTCTCGCACTGAAGCTTTCTTT
CASSEEGASRTEAFF
>TRBV3-1/TRBV3-2|TRBJ2-2|-|-
TGTGCCAGCAGCCAAGAGAGCCTTCCCACCGGGGAGCTGTTTTTT
CASSQESLPTGELFF
>TRBV29-1|TRBJ2-1|-|-
TGCAGCGTTGTCCTAGCTAATGAGCAGTTCTTC
CSVVLANEQFF
>TRBV28|TRBJ2-5|-|TRBD2
TGTGCCAGCAGTTTCCTCCCTAGCGGGGGCCGCCAAGAGACCCAGTACTTC
CASSFLPSGGRQETQYF
>TRBV5-1|TRBJ1-5|-|-
TGCGCCAGCAGCTTGGTACCAGGTGAACGTCAGCCCCAGCATTTT
CASSLVPGERQPQHF
>TRBV5-8|TRBJ1-2|few|-
TGTGCCAGCAGCTTGAAACAGAACTATGGCTACACCTTC
CASSLKQNYGYTF
>TRBV15|TRBJ2-5|-|-
TGTGCCACCAGCAGAGATCCCTTCGGGGCCCAGTACTTC
CATSRDPFGAQYF
>TRBV7-6|TRBJ1-1|-|-
TGTGCCAGCAGCTTAGCCTACTTAGCGGCAAGGAACACTGAAGCTTTCTTT
CASSLAYLAARNTEAFF
>TRBV20-1|TRBJ1-5|-|-
TGCAGTGTCGGAGGTGAGCCCCAGCATTTT
CSVGGEPQHF
>TRBV7-6|TRBJ2-7|-|TRBD2
TGTGCCAGCAGTCGGACTAGCGGGGGGGCCTACGAGCAGTACTTC
CASSRTSGGAYEQYF
>TRBV28|TRBJ1-3|-|TRBD1
TGTGCCAGCACTAAGCCCCCGGGACAGTTAAACATCATATATTTT
CASTKPPGQLNIIYF
>TRBV25-1|TRBJ1-6|-|-
TGTGCCAGCAGCGCCCTCGACGGGACTTCTTCACCCCTCCACTTT
CASSALDGTSSPLHF
>TRBV10-3|TRBJ1-1|-|-
TGTGCCACCTCACAGCTAATGAACACTGAAGCTTTCTTT
CATSQLMNTEAFF
>TRBV7-9|TRBJ1-1|-|-
TGTGCCAGCAGCGCGGACATTCTATCCACTGAAGCTTTCTTT
CASSADILSTEAFF
>TRBV29-1|TRBJ2-3|-|-
TGCAGCGTTGAGTCCGTAGATACGCAGTATTTT
CSVESVDTQYF
>TRBV6-6|TRBJ1-1|-|TRBD1
TGTGCCAGCAGTTACGAGGGGGCGCCGGCTTTCTTT
CASSYEGAPAFF
>TRBV9|TRBJ1-1|-|TRBD1
TGTGCCAGCAGCGCCCTCGGGACAGGGAACACTGAAGCTTTCTTT
CASSALGTGNTEAFF
>TRBV7-6|TRBJ2-2|-|TRBD1
TGTGCCAGCAGCTTATGGGACAGGGGGCTAGACACCGGGGAGCTGTTTTTT
CASSLWDRGLDTGELFF
>TRBV7-6|TRBJ1-1|-|-
TGTGCCAGCAGCCCCACAACGAACACTGAAGCTTTCTTT
CASSPTTNTEAFF
>TRBV11-2|TRBJ1-2|-|TRBD1
TGTGCCAGCAGCTGGGACAGCAACTATGGCTACACCTTC
CASSWDSNYGYTF
>TRBV5-1|TRBJ2-7|-|TRBD1
TGCGCCAGCAGCGCACTCGGGACAGGGGACTACGAGCAGTACTTC
CASSALGTGDYEQYF
>TRBV19|TRBJ2-1|-|TRBD2
TGTGCCAGTAGTCCCCTGGCTAGCGGATTATACAATGAGCAGTTCTTC
CASSPLASGLYNEQFF
>TRBV19|TRBJ1-5|-|TRBD1
TGTGCCAGTAGTTACAGGGGGCTAGAAAATCAGCCCCAGCATTTT
CASSYRGLENQPQHF
>TRBV15|TRBJ1-5|once|TRBD1
TGTGCCACCAGCAGGAGGGACAGGGTTGATCAGCCCCAGCATTTT
CATSRRDRVDQPQHF
>TRBV7-9|TRBJ2-7|-|TRBD2
TGTGCCAGCAGCTTTAGCGGGGGGATTGGCCACGAGCAGTACTTC
CASSFSGGIGHEQYF
>TRBV18|TRBJ2-1|-|TRBD2
TGTGCCAGCTCACCGCTAGCGGGCATCTCCTACAATGAGCAGTTCTTC
CASSPLAGISYNEQFF
>TRBV5-1|TRBJ1-1|-|-
TGCGCCAGCAGCTTTACGGCGGGGAACACTGAAGCTTTCTTT
CASSFTAGNTEAFF
>TRBV7-8|TRBJ1-2|-|TRBD1
TGTGCCAGCACCACGGGACAGGGGGAGGGTGGCTACACCTTC
CASTTGQGEGGYTF
>TRBV30|TRBJ2-3|-|TRBD1
TGTGCCTGGAGGAGGACAGGGAGCAGCACAGATACGCAGTATTTT
CAWRRTGSSTDTQYF
>TRBV27|TRBJ2-1|once|TRBD2
TGTGCCAGCAGTCCCCGGACTAGTATTGCCAATGAGCAGTTCTTC
CASSPRTSIANEQFF
>TRBV12-3/TRBV12-4|TRBJ2-7|-|TRBD2
TGTGCCAGCAGCCCGGGGGGGTACGAGCAGTACTTC
CASSPGGYEQYF
>TRBV29-1|TRBJ2-6|-|TRBD1
TGCAGCGTAAAAGACGAACGGACAGGCCTCTCTGGGGCCAACGTCCTGACTTTC
CSVKDERTGLSGANVLTF
>TRBV29-1|TRBJ1-2|-|-
TGCAGCGTTAGGACAGCCTATGGCTACACCTTC
CSVRTAYGYTF
>TRBV28|TRBJ1-2|-|TRBD1
TGTGCCAGCAGTTCGACAGGGCTTAACTATGGCTACACCTTC
CASSSTGLNYGYTF
>TRBV5-4|TRBJ2-3|-|-
TGTGCCAGCAGACGGGACTCTGGCACAGATACGCAGTATTTT
CASRRDSGTDTQYF
>TRBV7-2|TRBJ2-2|-|TRBD2
TGTGCCAGCAGCTCATTAGCGGGGGGGGAGCTGTTTTTT
CASSSLAGGELFF
>TRBV3-1/TRBV3-2|TRBJ1-2|-|-
TGTGCCAGCAGCCAGACACCTAACTATGGCTACACCTTC
CASSQTPNYGYTF
>TRBV24-1|TRBJ2-1|-|-
TGTGCCACCAGTGACAAAAAGCGAAGAGACGGAAGCTCCTACAATGAGCAGTTCTTC
CATSDKKRRDGSSYNEQFF
>TRBV7-9|TRBJ2-3|-|-
TGTGCCAGCAGCTTAGGTACAACCGCTACAGATACGCAGTATTTT
CASSLGTTATDTQYF
>TRBV28|TRBJ1-5|-|-
TGTGCCAGCAGGAACCCCGGGGGGGGTAATCAGCCCCAGCATTTT
CASRNPGGGNQPQHF
>TRBV4-1|TRBJ1-3|-|-
TGCGCCAGCAGCGCCGCCAGGGGAATCTCTGGAAACACCATATATTTT
CASSAARGISGNTIYF
>TRBV28|TRBJ1-5|-|TRBD1
TGTGCCAGCAGTGAGGACAGGCGTTATCAGCCCCAGCATTTT
CASSEDRRYQPQHF